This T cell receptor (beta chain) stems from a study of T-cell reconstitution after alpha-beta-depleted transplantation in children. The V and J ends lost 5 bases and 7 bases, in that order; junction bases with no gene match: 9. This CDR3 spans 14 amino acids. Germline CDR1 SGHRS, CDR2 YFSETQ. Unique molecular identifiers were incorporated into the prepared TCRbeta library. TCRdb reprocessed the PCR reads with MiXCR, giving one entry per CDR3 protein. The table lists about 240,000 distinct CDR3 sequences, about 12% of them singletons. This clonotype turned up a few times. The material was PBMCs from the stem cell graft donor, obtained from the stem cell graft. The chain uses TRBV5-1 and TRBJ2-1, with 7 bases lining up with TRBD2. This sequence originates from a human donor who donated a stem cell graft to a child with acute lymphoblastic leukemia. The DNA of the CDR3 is TGCGCCAGCAGTTGGGACTACCTAATGAATGAGCAGTTCTTC. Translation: CASSWDYLMNEQFF.